Detailed here is one T cell receptor (beta chain). Its antigen is as yet unknown. This sample was taken from a study of siplizumab effects on memory and regulatory T cells. Study background: Mixed lymphocyte reactions came in pairs, receiving siplizumab at roughly 0.9 ug/mL or receiving no drug.

Cocultured for roughly 6 days at 37°C were the mixed lymphocyte reaction cells. Generated by immunoSEQ multiplex PCR, the TCRdb table keeps only in-frame clones and is missing some. The data contain about 13,000 clones, 40% of them seen just once; the ten biggest clones take up around a tenth. CDR3 length: 16 amino acids. V shed 5 bases and J 8 bases; nucleotides not matched to a gene: 8. Per the germline V gene, CDR1 is MNHEY and CDR2 is SMNVEV (reference sequence). Sample: CFSE-low (dividing) CD8+ T cells sorted from an allogeneic mixed lymphocyte reaction. The receptor was isolated from a human donor in good health; the cells came from an allogeneic mixed lymphocyte reaction. The chain carries TRBV27 and TRBJ2-1, with TRBD2 matching over 14 bases. The CDR3 nucleotides are TGTGCCAGCAGTCCGCCGGGACTAGCGGGGGTGGATGAGCAGTTCTTC. This sequence encodes CASSPPGLAGVDEQFF.